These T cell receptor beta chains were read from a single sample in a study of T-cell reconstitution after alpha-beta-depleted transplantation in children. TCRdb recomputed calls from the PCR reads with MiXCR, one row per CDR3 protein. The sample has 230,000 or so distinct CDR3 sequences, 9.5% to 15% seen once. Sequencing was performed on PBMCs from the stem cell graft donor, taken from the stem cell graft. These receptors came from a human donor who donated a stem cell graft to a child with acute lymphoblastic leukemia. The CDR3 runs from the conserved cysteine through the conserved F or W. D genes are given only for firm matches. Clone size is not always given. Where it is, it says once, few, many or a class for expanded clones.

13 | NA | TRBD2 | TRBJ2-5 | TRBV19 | TGTGCCAGTAGTAAGACTAGCCTAGAGACCCAGTACTTC | CASSKTSLETQYF
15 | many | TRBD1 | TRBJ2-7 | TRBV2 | TGTGCCAGCACCCCGGGACAGCGTAGCTCCTACGAGCAGTACTTC | CASTPGQRSSYEQYF
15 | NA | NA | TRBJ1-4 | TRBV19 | TGTGCCAGTAGTCCGTACATGGGATGGAATGAAAAACTGTTTTTT | CASSPYMGWNEKLFF
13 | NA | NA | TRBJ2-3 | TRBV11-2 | TGTGCCAGCAGTTCTAGCGCCGAGGGTACGCAGTATTTT | CASSSSAEGTQYF
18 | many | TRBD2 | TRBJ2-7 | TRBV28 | TGTGCCAGCAGTTTGAAACTAGCGGGAACCTTGAGCTCCTACGAGCAGTACTTC | CASSLKLAGTLSSYEQYF
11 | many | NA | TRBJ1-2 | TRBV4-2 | TGTGCCAGCAGCCAAGTAAATGGCTACACCTTC | CASSQVNGYTF
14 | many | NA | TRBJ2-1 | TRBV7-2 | TGTGCCAGCAGCTCTTCTCTTTCCTACAATGAGCAGTTCTTC | CASSSSLSYNEQFF
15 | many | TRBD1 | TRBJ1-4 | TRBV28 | TGTGCCAGCAGCTTCTCAGGGGGCGTACAGAACAAACTGTTTTTT | CASSFSGGVQNKLFF
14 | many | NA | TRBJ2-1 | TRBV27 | TGTGCCAGTCAACAAAGTCGGACTTCTGATGAGCAGTTCTTC | CASQQSRTSDEQFF
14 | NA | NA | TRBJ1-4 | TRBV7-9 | TGTGCCAGCAGCTTACCGGAAAACGGAGGAAAACTGTTTTTT | CASSLPENGGKLFF
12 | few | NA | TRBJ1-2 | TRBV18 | TGTGCCAGCTCACCGGGCGAGGGGGGCTACACCTTC | CASSPGEGGYTF
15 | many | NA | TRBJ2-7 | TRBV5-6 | TGTGCCAGCAAAGAGGGACCGGGGTTCTCCTACGAGCAGTACTTC | CASKEGPGFSYEQYF
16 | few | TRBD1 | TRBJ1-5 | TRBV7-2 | TGTGCCAGCAGCTTGGGGTCTCCAGGGGGAGGTCAGCCCCAGCATTTT | CASSLGSPGGGQPQHF
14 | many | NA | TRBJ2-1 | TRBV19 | TGTGCCAGTAACTGGGGTAGCTCCTACAATGAGCAGTTCTTC | CASNWGSSYNEQFF
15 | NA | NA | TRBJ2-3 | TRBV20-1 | TGCAGTGCTAGAGACCCGCGGGGATACACAGATACGCAGTATTTT | CSARDPRGYTDTQYF
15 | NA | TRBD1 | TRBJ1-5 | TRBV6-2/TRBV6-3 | TGTGCCAGCAGTTACCGAGGGACAGGGGGTCAGCCCCAGCATTTT | CASSYRGTGGQPQHF
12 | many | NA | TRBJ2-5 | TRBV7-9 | TGTGCCAGCAGCTTGATTTGGGAGACCCAGTACTTC | CASSLIWETQYF
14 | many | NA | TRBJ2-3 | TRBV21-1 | TGTGCCAGAACAAATAAAAGGGCAGGGGATACGCAGTATTTT | CARTNKRAGDTQYF
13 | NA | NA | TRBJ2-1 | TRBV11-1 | TGTGCCAGCAGCCTAGAGAGGAGCAAGGAGCAGTTCTTC | CASSLERSKEQFF
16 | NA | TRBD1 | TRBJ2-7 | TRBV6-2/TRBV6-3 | TGTGCCAGCAGTTACTCCGGGACAGGGAGGCCCTACGAGCAGTACTTC | CASSYSGTGRPYEQYF
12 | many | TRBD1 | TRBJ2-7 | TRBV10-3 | TGTGCCACTACAGGGGGCTCGTACGAGCAGTACTTC | CATTGGSYEQYF
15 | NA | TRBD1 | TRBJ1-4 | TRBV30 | TGTGCCTGGAGTGTACTTAGGGGGCCGGGAGAAAAACTGTTTTTT | CAWSVLRGPGEKLFF
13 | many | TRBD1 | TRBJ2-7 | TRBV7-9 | TGTGCCAGTGAGGGACAGGGAAATTACGAGCAGTACTTC | CASEGQGNYEQYF